These 10 T cell receptor beta chains share one sample of origin, sequenced in a study of blood T cell repertoires in COVID-19. TCRdb's table, derived via immunoSEQ multiplex PCR, lists solely in-frame clones and lacks some. Of approximately 230,000 clones listed, approximately 80% were seen once; the top ten hold around 16%. The sequenced sample consisted of PBMCs or T cells enriched from blood (not recorded which). The receptors were gathered from a man in his forties who had recovered from COVID-19.

In this sample, this clone turned up a few times. This sequence joins TRBV7-8 and TRBJ2-7; D is possibly TRBD2 (6 bases). Germline CDR1 is SGHVS and CDR2 is FQNEAQ. Trimming removed 5 bases from V and 3 bases from J, with 14 bases in between. The CDR3 totals 14 residues. The CDR3 loop reads CASSLPGVSYEQYF. CDR3 bases: TGTGCCAGCAGCCTCCCGGGGGTAAGCTACGAGCAGTACTTC.

This clone was recorded a few times. V usage is TRBV28 and J usage is TRBJ1-2; 10 positions match TRBD1. Germline CDR1 is MDHEN and CDR2 is SYDVKM. Trimming cost V 8 bases and J 8 bases; bases outside gene matches: 11. CDR3 length equals 14 residues. CDR3 DNA sequence: TGTGCCAGCCTCGCGGGACAGGGGCCGGGGGGCTACACCTTC. It specifies CASLAGQGPGGYTF.

This chain connects TRBV28 to TRBJ1-2; D remains unclear. This CDR3 comprises 14 residues. V lost 1 base and J lost 4, with 10 bases in between. CDR1 and CDR2 (germline): MDHEN, SYDVKM. The CDR3 here is CASSLSPGIYGYTF. The DNA for the CDR3 is TGTGCCAGCAGTTTATCTCCAGGTATCTATGGCTACACCTTC.

The chain couples TRBV28 to TRBJ2-7; 10 positions match TRBD1. CDR1 is MDHEN and CDR2 is SYDVKM in the germline V gene. With 6 bases clipped from V and 1 base from J, the junction kept 6 bases outside the gene matches. The CDR3 has 15 amino acids. The CDR3 is CASRKWDRGSYEQYF. CDR3 DNA sequence: TGTGCCAGCAGAAAATGGGACAGGGGATCCTACGAGCAGTACTTC.

This chain joins TRBV14 and TRBJ1-2; D ambiguous. The CDR3 sequence is 16 residues long. The germline V and J ends were trimmed by 1 base and 8 bases, with 20 bases remaining between them. Germline V lookup: CDR1 SGHDN, CDR2 FVKESK. The CDR3 DNA reads TGTGCCAGCAGCCAAGCCACCCTCAGGTCTGGGCGCGGCTACACCTTC. This encodes CASSQATLRSGRGYTF. Using reference TRBV14 and TRBJ1-2 for the parts outside the CDR3, the full variable domain is EAGVTQFPSHSVIEKGQTVTLRCDPISGHDNLYWYRRVMGKEIKFLLHFVKESKQDESGMPNNRFLAERTGGTYSTLKVQPAELEDSGVYFCASSQATLRSGRGYTFGSGTRLTVV.

V usage is TRBV29-1 and J usage is TRBJ1-2, with 10 bases identical to TRBD1. Germline loops: CDR1 SQVTM, CDR2 ANQGSEA. The CDR3 totals 12 residues. The junction had 4 bases not matched to a gene; V was cut back by 4 bases and J by 8 bases. The CDR3 here is CSVGLGQGGYTF. In DNA, the CDR3 is TGCAGCGTTGGACTGGGACAGGGGGGCTACACCTTC.

This chain links TRBV7-9 with TRBJ1-2; D may be TRBD1 (5 bases). The germline V gene encodes CDR1 SEHNR and CDR2 FQNEAQ (reference sequence). This CDR3 is 14 amino acids long. V lost 1 base and J lost 4, with 10 bases in between. Here the CDR3 DNA reads TGTGCCAGCAGCTTAGTCGCAGGGTCCTATGGCTACACCTTC. Translating gives CASSLVAGSYGYTF.

The CDR3 is CASSSGQINSPLHF. The CDR3 DNA is TGTGCCAGCAGCTCGGGACAGATAAATTCACCCCTCCACTTT. The chain has TRBV7-6 and TRBJ1-6, with TRBD1 matching 7 bases. The CDR3 sequence is 14 residues long. Germline V gives CDR1 SGHVS, CDR2 FNYEAQ. The V segment lost 4 bases and the J segment 7 bases; nucleotides outside the gene matches: 4.

The chain joins TRBV7-9 to TRBJ2-1, with 9 bases aligning to TRBD2. The trim removed 5 bases at V and 9 bases at J, leaving 14 bases unmatched. Germline assignment: CDR1 SEHNR and CDR2 FQNEAQ (reference sequence). This CDR3 spans 16 amino acids. The CDR3 region is CASSEAPGLAAVEQFF. The CDR3 DNA sequence: TGTGCCAGCAGCGAGGCACCGGGACTAGCAGCCGTTGAGCAGTTCTTC.

This CDR3 reads CASSRRTGGSRPLNEQFF. CDR3 DNA sequence: TGTGCCAGCAGCAGACGGACAGGGGGATCCCGGCCTCTCAATGAGCAGTTCTTC. The chain employs TRBV7-3 and TRBJ2-1, with TRBD1 matching 10 bases. Trimming removed 5 bases from V and 6 bases from J; junction bases left unmatched: 16. Germline V CDR1 and CDR2: SGHTA, FQGTGA. The CDR3 spans 18 residues.